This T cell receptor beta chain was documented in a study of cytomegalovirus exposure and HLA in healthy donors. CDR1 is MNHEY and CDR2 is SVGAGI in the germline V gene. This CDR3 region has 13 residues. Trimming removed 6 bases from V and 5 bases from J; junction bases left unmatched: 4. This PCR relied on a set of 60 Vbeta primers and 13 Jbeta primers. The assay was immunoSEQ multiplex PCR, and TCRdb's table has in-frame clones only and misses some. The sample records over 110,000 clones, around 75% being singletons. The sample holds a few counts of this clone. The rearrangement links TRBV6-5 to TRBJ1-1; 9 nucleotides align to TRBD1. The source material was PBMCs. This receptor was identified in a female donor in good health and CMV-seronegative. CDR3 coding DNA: TGTGCCAGCAGGGGACAGGGAGAAACTGAAGCTTTCTTT. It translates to CASRGQGETEAFF.